Sequencing of this T cell receptor (beta chain) was carried out in a study of blood T cell repertoires in COVID-19. Study in general: Acute and convalescent COVID-19 samples came from the United States, Italy and Spain.

As originally analysed: From reference gene primer amplification, estimates of nucleated cell counts were derived. Sequencing was performed with immunoSEQ multiplex PCR; in TCRdb, only in-frame clones are kept and a portion is missing. The DNA was the basis for D and trimming; V, J and clone size are from that table. The data hold about 55,000 clones, with 73% observed a single time. Trimming took 6 bases from V and 0 from J, leaving 12 bases between them. This CDR3 is built from 16 residues. Germline CDR1 reads MRHNA; CDR2 reads SNTAGT. This clonotype was obtained from a woman in her sixties or seventies with acute or convalescent COVID-19. The chain employs TRBV6-4 and TRBJ2-6, with a tentative D call TRBD1 (6 bases). The sequenced material came from peripheral blood. The CDR3 is CASSLGGSSGANVLTF. The CDR3 DNA sequence: TGTGCCAGCAGCCTAGGGGGTAGCTCTGGGGCCAACGTCCTGACTTTC.